This T cell receptor (beta chain) was captured by sequencing in a study of cytomegalovirus exposure and HLA in healthy donors. At sampling all donors were nominally healthy, likely with unrecorded immune exposures. The CDR3 is made up of 14 amino acids. The germline V and J ends were trimmed by 1 base and 5 bases, with 9 bases remaining between them. Germline values: CDR1 SGHNT, CDR2 YYREEE (reference sequence). It was with 60 Vbeta and 13 Jbeta primers that the PCR ran. Using immunoSEQ multiplex PCR, the repertoire was profiled, and TCRdb retains in-frame clones only, with some absent. Here the sample spans 130,000 to 150,000 clones, approximately 83% being singletons.

The receptor was isolated from a middle-aged man in good health and CMV-seropositive. This chain connects TRBV5-4 to TRBJ1-4, with unresolved D. Specimen: PBMCs. The CDR3: CASSLSQENEKLFF. The CDR3 bases are TGTGCCAGCAGCTTGTCCCAGGAAAATGAAAAACTGTTTTTT.